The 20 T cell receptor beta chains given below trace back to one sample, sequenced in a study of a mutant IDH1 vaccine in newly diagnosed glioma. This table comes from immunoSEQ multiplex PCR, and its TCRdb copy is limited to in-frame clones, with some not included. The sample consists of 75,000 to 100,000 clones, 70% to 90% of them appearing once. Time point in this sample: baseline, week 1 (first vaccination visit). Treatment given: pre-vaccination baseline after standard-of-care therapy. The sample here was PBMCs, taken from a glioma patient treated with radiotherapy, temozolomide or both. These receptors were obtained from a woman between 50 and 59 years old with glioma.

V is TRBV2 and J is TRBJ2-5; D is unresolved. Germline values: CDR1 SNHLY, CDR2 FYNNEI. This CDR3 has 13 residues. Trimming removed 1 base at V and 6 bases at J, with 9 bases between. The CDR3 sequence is CASSEGARKTQYF. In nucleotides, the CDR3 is TGTGCCAGCAGTGAAGGCGCGAGGAAGACCCAGTACTTC.

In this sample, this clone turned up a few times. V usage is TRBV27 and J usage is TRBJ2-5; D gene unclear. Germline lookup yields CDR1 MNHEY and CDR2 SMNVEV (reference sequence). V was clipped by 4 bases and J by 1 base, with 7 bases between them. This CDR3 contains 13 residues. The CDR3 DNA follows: TGTGCCAGCAGTTCGCACCCCCAAGAGACCCAGTACTTC. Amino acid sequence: CASSSHPQETQYF.

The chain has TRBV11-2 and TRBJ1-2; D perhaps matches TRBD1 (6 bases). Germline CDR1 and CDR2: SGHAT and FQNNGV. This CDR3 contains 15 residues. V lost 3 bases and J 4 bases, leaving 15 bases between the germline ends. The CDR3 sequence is CASSFPGAGGYGYTF. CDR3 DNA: TGTGCCAGCAGCTTCCCGGGGGCCGGGGGCTATGGCTACACCTTC.

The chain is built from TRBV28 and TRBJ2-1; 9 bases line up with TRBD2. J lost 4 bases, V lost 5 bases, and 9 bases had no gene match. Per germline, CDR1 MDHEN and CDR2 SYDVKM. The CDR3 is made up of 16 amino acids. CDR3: CASSLPGLAQYNEQFF. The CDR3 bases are TGTGCCAGCAGTCTTCCGGGACTAGCACAATACAATGAGCAGTTCTTC.

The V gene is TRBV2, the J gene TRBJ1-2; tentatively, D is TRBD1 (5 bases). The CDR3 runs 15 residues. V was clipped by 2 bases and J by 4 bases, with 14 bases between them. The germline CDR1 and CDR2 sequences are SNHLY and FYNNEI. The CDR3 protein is CASSELPQGTYGYTF. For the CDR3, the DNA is TGTGCCAGCAGTGAACTTCCTCAGGGTACCTATGGCTACACCTTC.

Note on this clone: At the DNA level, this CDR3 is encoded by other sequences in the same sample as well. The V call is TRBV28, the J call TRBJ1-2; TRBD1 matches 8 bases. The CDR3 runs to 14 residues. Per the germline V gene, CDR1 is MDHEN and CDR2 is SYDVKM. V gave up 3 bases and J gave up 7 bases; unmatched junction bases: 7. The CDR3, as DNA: TGTGCCAGCAGTTTCATCCAGGGGGCCTTTGGCTACACCTTC. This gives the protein CASSFIQGAFGYTF.

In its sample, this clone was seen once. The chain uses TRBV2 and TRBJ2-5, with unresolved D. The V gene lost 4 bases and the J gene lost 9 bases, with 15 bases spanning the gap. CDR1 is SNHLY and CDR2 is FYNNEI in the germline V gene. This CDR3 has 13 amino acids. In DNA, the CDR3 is TGTGCCAGCAGTGGGTTGGCCCAGCTCGCCCAGTACTTC. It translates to CASSGLAQLAQYF.

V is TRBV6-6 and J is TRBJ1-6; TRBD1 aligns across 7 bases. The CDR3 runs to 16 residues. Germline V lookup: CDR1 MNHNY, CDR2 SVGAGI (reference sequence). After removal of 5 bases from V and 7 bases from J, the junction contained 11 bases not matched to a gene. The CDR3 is CASSNTGQGGNSPLHF. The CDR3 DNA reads TGTGCCAGCAGTAACACTGGGCAGGGGGGGAATTCACCCCTCCACTTT.

CDR3 in amino acids: CASRSRTGSSTEAFF. The CDR3 DNA sequence: TGCGCCAGCAGATCCAGGACAGGATCGAGCACTGAAGCTTTCTTT. The chain combines TRBV5-1 with TRBJ1-1; 7 bases line up with TRBD1. The germline V gene encodes CDR1 SGHRS and CDR2 YFSETQ. The CDR3 totals 15 residues. V lost 5 bases and J lost 4; bases outside the gene matches: 11. The variable domain in full, completed from reference TRBV5-1 and TRBJ1-1, reads KAGVTQTPRYLIKTRGQQVTLSCSPISGHRSVSWYQQTPGQGLQFLFEYFSETQRNKGNFPGRFSGRQFSNSRSEMNVSTLELGDSALYLCASRSRTGSSTEAFFGQGTRLTVV.

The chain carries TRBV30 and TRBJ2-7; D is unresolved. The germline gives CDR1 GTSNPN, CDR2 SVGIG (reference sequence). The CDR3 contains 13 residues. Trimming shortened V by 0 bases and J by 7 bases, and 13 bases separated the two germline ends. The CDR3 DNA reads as TGTGCCTGGAGTGTGGTAAAAGCTGGTGAGCAGTACTTC. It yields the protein CAWSVVKAGEQYF.

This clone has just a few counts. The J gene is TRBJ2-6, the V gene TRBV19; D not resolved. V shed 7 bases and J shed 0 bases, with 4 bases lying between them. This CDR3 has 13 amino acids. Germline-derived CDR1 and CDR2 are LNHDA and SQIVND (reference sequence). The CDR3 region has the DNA TGTGCCAGTACGAGCTCTGGGGCCAACGTCCTGACTTTC. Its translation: CASTSSGANVLTF.

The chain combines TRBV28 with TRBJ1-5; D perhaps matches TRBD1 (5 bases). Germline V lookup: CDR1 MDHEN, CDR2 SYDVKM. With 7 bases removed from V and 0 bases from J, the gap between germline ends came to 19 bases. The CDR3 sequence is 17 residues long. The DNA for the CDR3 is TGTGCCAGCATCCCGGCGGGGGTGCTGTATAGCAATCAGCCCCAGCATTTT. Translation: CASIPAGVLYSNQPQHF.

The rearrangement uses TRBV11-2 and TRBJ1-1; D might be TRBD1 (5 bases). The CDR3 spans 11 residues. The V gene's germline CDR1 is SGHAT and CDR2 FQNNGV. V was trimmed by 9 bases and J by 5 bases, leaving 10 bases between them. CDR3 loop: CARGEGTEAFF. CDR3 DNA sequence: TGTGCCAGGGGGGAGGGGACTGAAGCTTTCTTT.

CDR3 in DNA: TGTGCCAGCAGCTTAATTGCGGCAGGGAAGGGCGAGCAGTACTTC. This codes for CASSLIAAGKGEQYF. The genes are TRBV7-3 and TRBJ2-7; D may be TRBD1 (5 bases). V lost 1 base and J lost 6, with 16 bases in between. Per germline, CDR1 SGHTA and CDR2 FQGTGA. This CDR3 contains 15 residues.

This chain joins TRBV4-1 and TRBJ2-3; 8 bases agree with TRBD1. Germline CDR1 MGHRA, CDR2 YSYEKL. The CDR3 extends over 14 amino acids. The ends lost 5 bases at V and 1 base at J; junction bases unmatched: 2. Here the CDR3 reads CASSWGQGTDTQYF. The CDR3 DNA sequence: TGCGCCAGCAGCTGGGGACAGGGCACAGATACGCAGTATTTT.

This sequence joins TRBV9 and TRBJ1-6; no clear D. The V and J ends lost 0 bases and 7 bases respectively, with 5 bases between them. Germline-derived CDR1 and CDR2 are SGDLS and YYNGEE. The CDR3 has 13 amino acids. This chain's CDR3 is CASSVAVNSPLHF. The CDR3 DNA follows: TGTGCCAGCAGCGTAGCGGTCAATTCACCCCTCCACTTT.

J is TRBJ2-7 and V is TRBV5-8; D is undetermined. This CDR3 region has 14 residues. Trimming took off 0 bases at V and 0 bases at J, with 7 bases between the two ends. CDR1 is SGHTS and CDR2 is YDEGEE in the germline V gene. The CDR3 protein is CASSLVGFSYEQYF. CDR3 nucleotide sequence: TGTGCCAGCAGCTTGGTTGGATTCTCCTACGAGCAGTACTTC.

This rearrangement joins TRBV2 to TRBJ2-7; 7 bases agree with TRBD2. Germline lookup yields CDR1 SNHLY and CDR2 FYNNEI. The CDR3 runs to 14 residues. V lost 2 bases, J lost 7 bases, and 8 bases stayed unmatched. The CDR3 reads CASSESGVGGEQYF. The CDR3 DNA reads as TGTGCCAGCAGTGAAAGCGGGGTCGGTGGGGAGCAGTACTTC.

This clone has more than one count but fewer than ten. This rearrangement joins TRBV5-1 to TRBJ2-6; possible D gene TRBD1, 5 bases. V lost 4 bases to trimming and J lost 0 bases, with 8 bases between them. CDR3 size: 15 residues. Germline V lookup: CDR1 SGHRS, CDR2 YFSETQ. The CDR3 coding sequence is TGCGCCAGCAGCCCGACAGACTCTGGGGCCAACGTCCTGACTTTC. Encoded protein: CASSPTDSGANVLTF.

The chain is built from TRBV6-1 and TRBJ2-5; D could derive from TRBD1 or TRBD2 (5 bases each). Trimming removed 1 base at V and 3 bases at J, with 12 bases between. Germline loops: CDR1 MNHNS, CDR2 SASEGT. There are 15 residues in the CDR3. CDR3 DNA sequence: TGTGCCAGCAGTGAAGGGATCGGGGCCAAAGAGACCCAGTACTTC. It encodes CASSEGIGAKETQYF.